Listed here are 29 T cell receptor beta chains from one sample, sequenced in a study of blood T cell repertoires in COVID-19. TCRdb keeps only in-frame clones here, not all; method: immunoSEQ multiplex PCR. The sample has about 70,000 clones; 80% to 90% are singletons. The sample consisted of peripheral blood. Source of these receptors: a man in his fifties with acute or convalescent COVID-19.

The chain is built from TRBV7-9 and TRBJ2-1, with a possible D match to TRBD1 (5 bases). This CDR3 has 14 residues. The germline CDR1 and CDR2 sequences are SEHNR and FQNEAQ (reference sequence). Trimming stripped 3 bases from V and 8 bases from J, with 14 bases between. CDR3: CASSLVRESDEQFF. The CDR3 coding sequence is TGTGCCAGCAGCTTGGTCAGGGAATCGGATGAGCAGTTCTTC. Combining the CDR3 with reference TRBV7-9 and TRBJ2-1 gives the whole variable domain DTGVSQNPRHKITKRGQNVTFRCDPISEHNRLYWYRQTLGQGPEFLTYFQNEAQLEKSRLLSDRFSAERPKGSFSTLEIQRTEQGDSAMYLCASSLVRESDEQFFGPGTRLTVL.

The chain carries TRBV19 and TRBJ1-4; TRBD1 agrees at 10 bases. The CDR3 extends over 13 amino acids. J was trimmed by 8 bases and V by 7 bases; bases with no gene match: 4. Germline CDR1 reads LNHDA; CDR2 reads SQIVND (reference sequence). The CDR3, as DNA: TGTGCCAGTACCCGGGACAGGGGAGAAAAACTGTTTTTT. Translation: CASTRDRGEKLFF.

This rearrangement joins TRBV24-1 to TRBJ2-1; 7 nucleotides align to TRBD1. The CDR3 covers 18 residues. CDR1 is KGHDR, CDR2 SFDVKD, per germline. Losses at the gene ends were 0 bases for V and 4 bases for J; bases not matched to a gene: 11. The CDR3 DNA reads as TGTGCCACCAGTGATTTGCCCCAAGGGACAGCGAATTACAATGAGCAGTTCTTC. Amino acid sequence: CATSDLPQGTANYNEQFF.

The chain joins TRBV19 to TRBJ1-3; maybe TRBD1 (6 bases). The CDR3 length is 15 residues. Germline CDR1 and CDR2: LNHDA and SQIVND (reference sequence). Deletions cut 7 bases from V and 0 bases from J, with 13 bases between. CDR3: CASTPTGPSGNTIYF. The DNA of the CDR3 is TGTGCCAGTACCCCGACAGGCCCCTCTGGAAACACCATATATTTT. The full variable domain, its missing parts supplied by reference TRBV19 and TRBJ1-3, is DGGITQSPKYLFRKEGQNVTLSCEQNLNHDAMYWYRQDPGQGLRLIYYSQIVNDFQKGDIAEGYSVSREKKESFPLTVTSAQKNPTAFYLCASTPTGPSGNTIYFGEGSWLTVV.

The chain links TRBV19 to TRBJ2-7; 9 positions match TRBD2. CDR1 and CDR2 from the germline V gene are LNHDA and SQIVND (reference sequence). V dropped 3 bases and J dropped 2; count of bases not matched to a gene: 5. This CDR3 has 15 amino acids. In DNA form, the CDR3 reads TGTGCCAGTAGTATGGGTCTAGCGGGGACCTACGAGCAGTACTTC. This codes for CASSMGLAGTYEQYF.

This chain connects TRBV7-3 to TRBJ2-3; D gene unclear. V lost 0 bases and J 1 base, leaving 8 bases between the germline ends. This CDR3 comprises 15 residues. Per germline, CDR1 SGHTA and CDR2 FQGTGA. CDR3 sequence: CASSLTFRGTDTQYF. Here the CDR3 DNA reads TGTGCCAGCAGCTTAACATTCCGAGGCACAGATACGCAGTATTTT.

This chain connects TRBV4-3 to TRBJ2-5, with 8 bases lining up with TRBD2. Germline assignment: CDR1 LGHNA and CDR2 YSLEER. V lost 0 bases, J lost 7 bases, and 4 bases stayed unmatched. This CDR3 comprises 14 residues. CDR3 DNA: TGCGCCAGCAGCCAAGATTCTAGCGGGTGGACCCAGTACTTC. This gives the protein CASSQDSSGWTQYF.

The chain recombines TRBV9 with TRBJ1-4; a weak D match, TRBD1 (6 bases). There are 14 residues in the CDR3. Trimming shortened V by 4 bases and J by 0 bases, and 7 bases separated the two germline ends. CDR1 is SGDLS, CDR2 YYNGEE, per germline. The CDR3 nucleotides are TGTGCCAGCAGCAGGACAGCAACTAATGAAAAACTGTTTTTT. Encoded protein: CASSRTATNEKLFF. Complete variable domain (other parts from reference TRBV9 and TRBJ1-4): DSGVTQTPKHLITATGQRVTLRCSPRSGDLSVYWYQQSLDQGLQFLIQYYNGEERAKGNILERFSAQQFPDLHSELNLSSLELGDSALYFCASSRTATNEKLFFGSGTQLSVL.

The chain carries TRBV27 and TRBJ1-4; tentative D call: TRBD1 (5 bases). CDR3 length: 17 residues. The germline V gene has CDR1 MNHEY and CDR2 SMNVEV (reference sequence). Trimming pared 5 bases from V and 0 bases from J, leaving 16 bases between. CDR3: CASSRGGVTATNEKLFF. The CDR3 coding sequence is TGTGCCAGCAGTCGGGGGGGGGTGACTGCAACTAATGAAAAACTGTTTTTT.

The genes are TRBV5-1 and TRBJ2-5; D gene ambiguous. Trimming shortened V by 1 base and J by 2 bases, and 6 bases separated the two germline ends. The CDR3 extends over 13 amino acids. Germline values: CDR1 SGHRS, CDR2 YFSETQ. The CDR3 reads CASSLNFQETQYF. DNA for the CDR3: TGCGCCAGCAGCTTGAACTTTCAAGAGACCCAGTACTTC.

The chain is built from TRBV12-3 or TRBV12-4 and TRBJ1-1; TRBD1 is a possible D gene (5 bases). Deletions cut 6 bases from V and 1 base from J, with 9 bases between. The CDR3 is made up of 13 amino acids. The CDR3, as DNA: TGTGCCAGCAGGGGAACAGGGAACACTGAAGCTTTCTTT. Protein: CASRGTGNTEAFF.

As DNA, the CDR3 is TGTGCCAGCAGCCAAGAGAATCTTGTTCTATCGAACCAAGAGACCCAGTACTTC. Its translation is CASSQENLVLSNQETQYF. V and J are TRBV4-2 and TRBJ2-5; no reliable D call. V was cut by 0 bases and J by 0 bases, with 17 bases left in between. The CDR3 runs 18 residues. Germline V gene lookup returns CDR1 LGHNA and CDR2 YNFKEQ.

J is TRBJ2-7 and V is TRBV12-5; D might be TRBD2 (6 bases). V was pared by 4 bases and J by 2 bases, with 12 bases between. CDR1 is LGHNT and CDR2 is FRNRAP in the germline V gene. The CDR3 runs 14 residues. CDR3 sequence (DNA): TGTGCTAGTGGTTCCTCCGGACTAACCTACGAGCAGTACGTC. This gives the protein CASGSSGLTYEQYV.

This chain links TRBV29-1 with TRBJ2-2; no reliable D call. Trimming took 6 bases from V and 2 from J, leaving 13 bases between them. The germline V gene encodes CDR1 SQVTM and CDR2 ANQGSEA. CDR3 size: 14 residues. The CDR3 coding sequence is TGCAGCGTAACCACAGCAATAAACACCGGGGAGCTGTTTTTT. The encoded protein is CSVTTAINTGELFF.

The chain carries TRBV30 and TRBJ1-5; TRBD1 is a possible D gene (5 bases). The CDR3 is 14 residues long. Trimming pared 0 bases from V and 1 base from J, leaving 7 bases between. In germline, CDR1 is GTSNPN, CDR2 SVGIG (reference sequence). CDR3: CAWSVAGSNQPQHF. CDR3 nucleotides: TGTGCCTGGAGTGTTGCAGGGAGCAATCAGCCCCAGCATTTT.

The rearrangement links TRBV29-1 to TRBJ2-1, with 7 bases matching TRBD1. Germline assignment: CDR1 SQVTM and CDR2 ANQGSEA. The CDR3 length is 16 residues. The V gene end was trimmed by 6 bases and the J gene end by 0 bases; junction bases not matched to a gene: 11. The CDR3 coding sequence is TGCAGCGTCCTCCTTTGGGACAGCAGCTCCTACAATGAGCAGTTCTTC. Protein: CSVLLWDSSSYNEQFF.

CDR3 nucleotides: TGTGCCAGCAGCGTAGGGTCGGTGGCGGGAGGGGAAGAGACCCAGTACTTC. It translates to CASSVGSVAGGEETQYF. This chain joins TRBV9 and TRBJ2-5; 9 nucleotides match TRBD2. CDR3 length: 17 residues. CDR1 SGDLS and CDR2 YYNGEE come from the germline V gene. Germline trimming cut 0 bases from V and 3 bases from J; bases unmatched to any gene: 9.

As for this clone: Relative to the germline gene, one junction end is altered; a read error may explain this. This chain joins TRBV27 and TRBJ2-5, with D perhaps matching TRBD2 (6 bases). This CDR3 is 15 amino acids long. Germline V CDR1 and CDR2: MNHEY, SMNVEV (reference sequence). DNA for the CDR3: TGTGCCAGCAGATTATTGACTAGTAAGGGGGAGACCCAGTACTTC. Encoded protein: CASRLLTSKGETQYF.

The chain recombines TRBV19 with TRBJ2-5, with D possibly matching TRBD2 (6 bases). V lost 8 bases and J lost 5, with 18 bases in between. Germline lookup yields CDR1 LNHDA and CDR2 SQIVND (reference sequence). This CDR3 comprises 14 residues. Written as DNA, the CDR3 is TGTGCCAGTTCTGACTCCGGTCGGGGGGAGACCCAGTACTTC. Encoded protein: CASSDSGRGETQYF.

The chain has TRBV2 and TRBJ2-1, with TRBD2 matching 9 bases. The CDR3 is 15 residues long. V gave up 2 bases and J gave up 9 bases; unmatched junction bases: 8. Germline V gene sequence: CDR1 SNHLY, CDR2 FYNNEI. CDR3 coding DNA: TGTGCCAGCAGTGAAAGGGTAGCGGGAGAGGGTGAGCAGTTCTTC. It specifies CASSERVAGEGEQFF.

The chain uses TRBV28 and TRBJ1-2, with D unresolved. The CDR3 consists of 12 residues. Trimming removed 6 bases at V and 6 bases at J, with 11 bases between. The germline V gene has CDR1 MDHEN and CDR2 SYDVKM. The CDR3 coding sequence is TGTGCCAGCAGGTATAACAACGATGGCTACACCTTC. Translated: CASRYNNDGYTF.

The chain couples TRBV6-1 to TRBJ2-7, with D maybe TRBD2 (6 bases). Trimming left V 5 bases short and J 9 bases short, with 20 bases between. This CDR3 is 14 amino acids long. Per the germline V gene, CDR1 is MNHNS and CDR2 is SASEGT. The CDR3 spells CASSTTGLPLRQYV. CDR3 nucleotide sequence: TGTGCCAGCAGTACCACGGGACTTCCCTTGAGGCAGTACGTC.

The V call is TRBV10-3, the J call TRBJ1-2, with TRBD1 matching over 7 bases. In germline, CDR1 is ENHRY, CDR2 SYGVKD. The CDR3 runs 15 residues. Trimming at V came to 8 bases and at J to 5 bases, leaving 14 bases not matched to a gene. The CDR3 reads CAIGGDRDVRYGYTF. The CDR3 DNA follows: TGTGCCATCGGGGGCGACAGGGATGTTAGATATGGCTACACCTTC.

The rearrangement links TRBV6-5 to TRBJ1-1, with a weak D call TRBD1 (6 bases). V lost 5 bases, J lost 5 bases, and 12 bases lay in between. Germline CDR1 MNHEY, CDR2 SVGAGI. This CDR3 comprises 13 residues. CDR3 nucleotide sequence: TGTGCCAGCAGTACTCAACAGGGTACTGAAGCTTTCTTT. Translated, it gives CASSTQQGTEAFF.

The CDR3 DNA follows: TGTGCCAGCACTCTCGGTTTAGCGGGACGCAATGAGCAGTTCTTC. It encodes CASTLGLAGRNEQFF. The chain joins TRBV27 to TRBJ2-1, with 8 nucleotides matching TRBD2. This CDR3 has 15 residues. CDR1 and CDR2 from the germline V gene are MNHEY and SMNVEV (reference sequence). V shed 7 bases, J shed 6 bases, and the junction held 11 bases outside the gene matches.

V is TRBV11-2 and J is TRBJ1-1; tentatively, D is TRBD1 (5 bases). CDR1 is SGHAT, CDR2 FQNNGV, per germline. V lost 6 bases and J 1 base, leaving 9 bases between the germline ends. The CDR3 extends over 13 amino acids. The CDR3 DNA is TGTGCCAGCAGGTACGGGGGGAACACTGAAGCTTTCTTT. Translation gives CASRYGGNTEAFF. Variable domain in full (rest from reference TRBV11-2 and TRBJ1-1): EAGVAQSPRYKIIEKRQSVAFWCNPISGHATLYWYQQILGQGPKLLIQFQNNGVVDDSQLPKDRFSAERLKGVDSTLKIQPAKLEDSAVYLCASRYGGNTEAFFGQGTRLTVV.

CDR3 sequence (DNA): TGTGCCAGCAGCAAAGGGGCCCCGGACAGGAATTACTACGAGCAGTACGTC. It codes for CASSKGAPDRNYYEQYV. This chain connects TRBV21-1 to TRBJ2-7; TRBD1 was called by the table and not checked on the DNA. TRBV21-1 is a pseudogene locus. This CDR3 spans 17 amino acids.

This clone occurred once. The chain carries TRBV19 and TRBJ1-1, with TRBD1 matching over 7 bases. Germline CDR1 is LNHDA and CDR2 is SQIVND (reference sequence). This CDR3 is 15 amino acids long. V shed 3 bases and J 1 base; nucleotides not matched to a gene: 5. DNA of the CDR3: TGTGCCAGTAGTATCCCCGGGACAGCGAACACTGAAGCTTTCTTT. Translated, it gives CASSIPGTANTEAFF.

The chain links TRBV2 to TRBJ2-1; TRBD2 agrees at 10 bases. There are 14 residues in the CDR3. The J segment lost 4 bases and the V segment lost 9 bases, leaving 6 bases of the junction unmatched. Germline V lookup: CDR1 SNHLY, CDR2 FYNNEI. The CDR3: CASHPGLAYNEQFF. Here the CDR3 DNA reads TGTGCCAGTCACCCGGGACTAGCGTACAATGAGCAGTTCTTC.